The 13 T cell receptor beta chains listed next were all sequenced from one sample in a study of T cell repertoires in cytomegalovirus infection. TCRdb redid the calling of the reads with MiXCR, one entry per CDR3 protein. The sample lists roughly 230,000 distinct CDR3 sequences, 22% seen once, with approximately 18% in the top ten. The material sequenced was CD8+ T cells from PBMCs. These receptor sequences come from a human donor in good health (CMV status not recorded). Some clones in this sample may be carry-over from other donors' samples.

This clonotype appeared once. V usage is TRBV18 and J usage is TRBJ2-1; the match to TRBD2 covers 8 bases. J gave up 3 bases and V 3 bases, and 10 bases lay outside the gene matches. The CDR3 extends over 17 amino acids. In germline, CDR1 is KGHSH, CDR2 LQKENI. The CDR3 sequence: CASSPLVSGDYYNEQFF. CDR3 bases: TGTGCCAGCTCACCCCTGGTTAGCGGGGATTACTACAATGAGCAGTTCTTC.

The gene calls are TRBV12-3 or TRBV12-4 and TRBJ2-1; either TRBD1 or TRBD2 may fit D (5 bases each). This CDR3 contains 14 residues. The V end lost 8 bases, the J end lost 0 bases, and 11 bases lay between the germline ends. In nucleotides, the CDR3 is TGTGCCAGCGGTTCAGGGAGCTCCTACAATGAGCAGTTCTTC. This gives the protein CASGSGSSYNEQFF.

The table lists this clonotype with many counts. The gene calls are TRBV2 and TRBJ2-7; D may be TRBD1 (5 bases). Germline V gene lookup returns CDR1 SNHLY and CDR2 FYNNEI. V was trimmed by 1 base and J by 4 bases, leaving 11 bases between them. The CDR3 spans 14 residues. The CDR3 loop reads CASSEEAGLYEQYF. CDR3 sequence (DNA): TGTGCCAGCAGTGAAGAAGCAGGGTTGTACGAGCAGTACTTC.

The CDR3 region has the DNA TGTGCCAGCAGAACAACGACAGATTCTTATGGCTACACCTTC. This translates into CASRTTTDSYGYTF. This chain uses TRBV2 with TRBJ1-2, with D perhaps matching TRBD1 (5 bases). The V end lost 6 bases, the J end lost 5 bases, and 16 bases lay between the germline ends. Germline V gene data show CDR1 as SNHLY and CDR2 as FYNNEI. The CDR3 runs to 14 residues.

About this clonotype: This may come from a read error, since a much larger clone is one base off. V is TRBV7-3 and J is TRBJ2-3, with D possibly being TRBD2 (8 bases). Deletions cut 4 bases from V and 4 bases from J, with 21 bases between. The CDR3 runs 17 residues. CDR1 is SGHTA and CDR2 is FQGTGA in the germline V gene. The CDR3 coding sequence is TGTGCCAGCAGCTCACCCAGGGGGACTAGAGATTCAGATACGCAGTATTTT. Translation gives CASSSPRGTRDSDTQYF.

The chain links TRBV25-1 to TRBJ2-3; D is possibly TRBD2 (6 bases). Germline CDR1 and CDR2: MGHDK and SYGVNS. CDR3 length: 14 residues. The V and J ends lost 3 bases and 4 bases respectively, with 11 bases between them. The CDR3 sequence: CASSDGAGPDTQYF. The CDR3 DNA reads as TGTGCCAGCAGTGACGGGGCGGGGCCAGATACGCAGTATTTT.

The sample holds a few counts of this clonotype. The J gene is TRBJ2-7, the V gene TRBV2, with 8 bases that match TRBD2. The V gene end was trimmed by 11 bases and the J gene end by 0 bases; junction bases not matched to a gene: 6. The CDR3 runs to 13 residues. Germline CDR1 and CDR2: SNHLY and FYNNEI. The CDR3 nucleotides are TGTGCCGCCGGGGGGGGTCGCTCCTACGAGCAGTACTTC. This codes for CAAGGGRSYEQYF.

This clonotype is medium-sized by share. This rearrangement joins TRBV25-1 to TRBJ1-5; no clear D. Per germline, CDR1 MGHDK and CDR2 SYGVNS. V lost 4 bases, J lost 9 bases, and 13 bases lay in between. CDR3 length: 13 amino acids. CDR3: CASSGPGEGPQHF. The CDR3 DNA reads TGTGCCAGCAGTGGCCCTGGGGAAGGGCCCCAGCATTTT.

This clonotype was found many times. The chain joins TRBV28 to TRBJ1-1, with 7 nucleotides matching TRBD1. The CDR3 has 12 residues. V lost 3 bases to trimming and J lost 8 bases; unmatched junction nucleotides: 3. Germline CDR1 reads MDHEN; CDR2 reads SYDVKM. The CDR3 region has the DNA TGTGCCAGCAGTTTTTTACAGGGGGAAGCTTTCTTT. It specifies CASSFLQGEAFF. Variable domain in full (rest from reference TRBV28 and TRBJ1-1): DVKVTQSSRYLVKRTGEKVFLECVQDMDHENMFWYRQDPGLGLRLIYFSYDVKMKEKGDIPEGYSVSREKKERFSLILESASTNQTSMYLCASSFLQGEAFFGQGTRLTVV.

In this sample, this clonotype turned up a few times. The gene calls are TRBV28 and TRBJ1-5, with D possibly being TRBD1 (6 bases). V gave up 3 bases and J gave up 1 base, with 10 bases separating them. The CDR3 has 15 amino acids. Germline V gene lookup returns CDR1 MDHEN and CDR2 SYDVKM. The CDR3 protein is CASSLVRGSNQPQHF. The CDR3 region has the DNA TGTGCCAGCAGTTTGGTCAGGGGAAGCAATCAGCCCCAGCATTTT.

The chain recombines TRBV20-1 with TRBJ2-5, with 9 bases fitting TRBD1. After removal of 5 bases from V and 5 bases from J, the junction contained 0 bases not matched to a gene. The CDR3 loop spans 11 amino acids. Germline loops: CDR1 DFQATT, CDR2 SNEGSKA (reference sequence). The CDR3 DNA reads TGCAGTGCTGGACAGGGGGAGACCCAGTACTTC. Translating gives CSAGQGETQYF.

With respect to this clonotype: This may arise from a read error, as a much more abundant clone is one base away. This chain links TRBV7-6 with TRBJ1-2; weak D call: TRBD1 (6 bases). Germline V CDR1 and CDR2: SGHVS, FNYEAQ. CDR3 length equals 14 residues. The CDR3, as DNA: TGTGTCAGCAGCCCCGGAGGGGGTAACTATGGCTACACCTTC. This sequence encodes CVSSPGGGNYGYTF.

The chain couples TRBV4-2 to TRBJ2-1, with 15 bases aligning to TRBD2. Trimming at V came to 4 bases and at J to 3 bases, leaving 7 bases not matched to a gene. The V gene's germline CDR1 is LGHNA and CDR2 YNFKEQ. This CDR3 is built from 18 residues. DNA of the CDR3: TGTGCCAGCAGCCCGCCGGGACTAGCGGGGGGCCACTACAATGAGCAGTTCTTC. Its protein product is CASSPPGLAGGHYNEQFF.